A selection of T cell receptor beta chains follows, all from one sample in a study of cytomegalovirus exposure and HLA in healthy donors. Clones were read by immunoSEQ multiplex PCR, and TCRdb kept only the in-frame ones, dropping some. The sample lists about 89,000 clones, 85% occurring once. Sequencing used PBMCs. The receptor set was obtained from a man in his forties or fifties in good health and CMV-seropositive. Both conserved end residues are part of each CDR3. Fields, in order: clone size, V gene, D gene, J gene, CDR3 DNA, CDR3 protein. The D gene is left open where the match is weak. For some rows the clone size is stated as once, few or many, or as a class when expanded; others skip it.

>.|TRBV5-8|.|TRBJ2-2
TGTGCCAGCAGCTCACCGCCAGCCGGGGAGCTGTTTTTT
CASSSPPAGELFF
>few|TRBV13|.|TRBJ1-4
TGTGCCAGCAGCCCCTCTGGGACATCGTTCGAAAAACTGTTTTTT
CASSPSGTSFEKLFF
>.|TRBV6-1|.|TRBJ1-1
TGTGCCAGCAGTGATGTCCATTGTGTAGCTTTCTTT
CASSDVHCVAFF
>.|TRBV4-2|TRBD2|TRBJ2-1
TGTGCCAGCGGGAGCGGGGGGAGCTTATCCAATGAGCAGTTCTTC
CASGSGGSLSNEQFF
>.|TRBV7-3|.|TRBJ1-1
TGTGCCAGCAGCTCTCCAGGACAGCACACTGAAGCTTTCTTT
CASSSPGQHTEAFF
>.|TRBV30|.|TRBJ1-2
TGTGCCTGGATTTGGGACACCCAAACATATGGCTACACCTTC
CAWIWDTQTYGYTF
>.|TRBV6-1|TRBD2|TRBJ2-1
TGTGCCACCTATACTAGCGGGGGGGCCAATGAGCAGTTCTTC
CATYTSGGANEQFF
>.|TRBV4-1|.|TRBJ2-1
TGCGCCAGCAGCCAATCCGCAGTGGCGGTTTTGGACAATGAGCAGTTCTTC
CASSQSAVAVLDNEQFF
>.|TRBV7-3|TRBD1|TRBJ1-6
TGTGCCAGCAGCTTGGGACAGGGGTTAAGATCACCCCTCCACTTT
CASSLGQGLRSPLHF
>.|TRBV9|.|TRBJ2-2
TGTGCCAGCAGCTTCATTAGCACCGGGGAGCTGTTTTTT
CASSFISTGELFF
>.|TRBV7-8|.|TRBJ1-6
TGTGCCAGCAGCTTACTTCGCAGAATTAATTCACCCCTCCACTTT
CASSLLRRINSPLHF
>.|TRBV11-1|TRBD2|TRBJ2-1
TGTGCCAGCCAACCAGGGAGGGGCCGTGCGTCTAATGAGCAGTTCTTC
CASQPGRGRASNEQFF
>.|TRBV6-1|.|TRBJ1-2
TGTGCCAGCAGTGCGAACAGGGATGGTGGCTATGGCTACACCTTC
CASSANRDGGYGYTF
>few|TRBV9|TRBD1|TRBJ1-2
TGTGCCAGCCGTATTGCAGGGGGCGGCTACACCTTC
CASRIAGGGYTF
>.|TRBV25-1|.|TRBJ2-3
TGTGCCAGCAGTGAGGGGGGAGTTAACACAGATACGCAGTATTTT
CASSEGGVNTDTQYF
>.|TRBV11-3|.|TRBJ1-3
TGTGCCAGCAGCTTATCGGGACTGAACTCTGGAAACACCATATATTTT
CASSLSGLNSGNTIYF
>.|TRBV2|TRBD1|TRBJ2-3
TGTGCCAGCAGTGTCACCGGGACAGCCGTTGGCGCGGGGCAGTATTTT
CASSVTGTAVGAGQYF
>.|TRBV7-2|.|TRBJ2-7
TGTGCCAGCTCCCTTAGCCCAGCAGGGAAGGGCGAGCAGTACTTC
CASSLSPAGKGEQYF